The clone carrying this T cell receptor beta chain was found a few times. TCRdb recomputed calls from the 5' RACE reads with MiXCR, one row per CDR3 protein. The table has 450,000 to 700,000 distinct CDR3 sequences, 18% seen once. This sample was included in a study of T-cell memory formation after mild COVID-19. CDR3 length: 15 residues. The junction had 6 bases not matched to a gene; V was cut back by 5 bases and J by 6 bases. The V gene's germline CDR1 is SGHVS and CDR2 FQNEAQ. Material: PBMCs or a T cell subset sorted from them (not recorded which). The V call is TRBV7-8, the J call TRBJ1-4; TRBD1 aligns across 10 bases. The TCR originated in an adult woman who had mild COVID-19 (a few samples of this study predate the infection). Cell type and time point are not known. CDR3 coding DNA: TGTGCCAGCAGCCCACGGACAGGGGGGGATGAAAAACTGTTTTTT. Translation: CASSPRTGGDEKLFF. The full variable domain, in which reference TRBV7-8 and TRBJ1-4 provide the parts outside the CDR3, is GAGVSQSPRYKVAKRGQDVALRCDPISGHVSLFWYQQALGQGPEFLTYFQNEAQLDKSGLPSDRFFAERPEGSVSTLKIQRTQQEDSAVYLCASSPRTGGDEKLFFGSGTQLSVL.